This passage covers 10 T cell receptor beta chains from one sample sequenced in a study of STAT5B mutations in CD4+ large granular lymphocyte leukemia. The repertoire was sequenced with immunoSEQ multiplex PCR; TCRdb's copy has only in-frame clones and lacks some. This sample has 20,000 to 25,000 clones, with about 71% found just once. Sequences were obtained from CD4+ T cells from blood buffy coats. The receptor set was obtained from a human donor in good health.

The chain employs TRBV9 and TRBJ2-1; unclear D gene. CDR1 and CDR2 from the germline V gene are SGDLS and YYNGEE. Trimming took off 0 bases at V and 2 bases at J, with 9 bases between the two ends. The CDR3 covers 15 residues. CDR3 nucleotide sequence: TGTGCCAGCAGCGTAGAGAGTGGGACCTACAATGAGCAGTTCTTC. It translates to CASSVESGTYNEQFF.

The J gene is TRBJ2-2, the V gene TRBV6-6; the D gene could be TRBD1 or TRBD2 (5 bases each). CDR1 MNHNY and CDR2 SVGAGI come from the germline V gene (reference sequence). This CDR3 has 16 residues. Trimming shortened V by 5 bases and J by 2 bases, and 15 bases separated the two germline ends. The CDR3 here is CASSGTGRANTGELFF. The CDR3 DNA is TGTGCCAGCAGTGGCACGGGACGGGCAAACACCGGGGAGCTGTTTTTT.

The rearrangement uses TRBV6-1 and TRBJ2-1, with D possibly TRBD1 on 6 matching bases. CDR1 and CDR2 from the germline V gene are MNHNS and SASEGT. The V and J ends lost 1 base and 1 base respectively, with 11 bases between them. The CDR3 contains 16 residues. Written as DNA, the CDR3 is TGTGCCAGCAGTGAAGGGGGGCTTTCTTCCTACAATGAGCAGTTCTTC. It yields the protein CASSEGGLSSYNEQFF.

This clone has only a few counts. This chain uses TRBV27 with TRBJ2-7, with D possibly being TRBD2 (5 bases). The germline CDR1 and CDR2 sequences are MNHEY and SMNVEV (reference sequence). V was shortened by 2 bases and J by 3 bases, with 11 bases between the two germline ends. CDR3 length: 14 amino acids. CDR3 DNA sequence: TGTGCCAGCAGTTTACAGCGGATGGGCTACGAGCAGTACTTC. Its protein product is CASSLQRMGYEQYF.

Comment on this clone: The same CDR3 can be traced to other DNA sequences in this sample. V usage is TRBV6-1 and J usage is TRBJ2-7; D not certain. The V end was cut by 5 bases, the J end by 3 bases, with 5 bases between. CDR1 and CDR2 (germline): MNHNS, SASEGT. The CDR3 has 11 amino acids. CDR3 sequence (DNA): TGTGCCAGCAGTTCCAACTACGAGCAGTACTTC. This gives the protein CASSSNYEQYF.

The rearrangement links TRBV5-1 to TRBJ2-2; tentatively, D is TRBD1 or TRBD2 (5 bases each). Deletions cut 4 bases from V and 4 bases from J, with 11 bases between. Germline-derived CDR1 and CDR2 are SGHRS and YFSETQ. There are 14 residues in the CDR3. The CDR3 here is CASSDTGGTGELFF. The CDR3 nucleotides are TGCGCCAGCAGCGATACTGGGGGCACCGGGGAGCTGTTTTTT.

This clone came up a few times. The chain links TRBV6-5 to TRBJ1-1; maybe TRBD1 (5 bases). Per germline, CDR1 MNHEY and CDR2 SVGAGI. Trimming stripped 8 bases from V and 5 bases from J, with 18 bases between. This CDR3 has 14 amino acids. The CDR3 nucleotides are TGTGCCAGCCGGGTCGGGACCCGAACAACTGAAGCTTTCTTT. Translating it yields CASRVGTRTTEAFF.

The rearrangement joins TRBV27 to TRBJ2-1, with D tentatively TRBD2 (5 bases). The CDR3 has 13 amino acids. Trimming removed 8 bases from V and 4 bases from J, with 12 bases in between. Germline-derived CDR1 and CDR2 are MNHEY and SMNVEV (reference sequence). CDR3 protein: CASQAGSYNEQFF. CDR3 bases: TGTGCCAGCCAGGCGGGCAGTTACAATGAGCAGTTCTTC.

The J gene is TRBJ1-5, the V gene TRBV19; D not certain. The CDR3 is made up of 14 amino acids. The V end lost 5 bases, the J end lost 0 bases, and 8 bases lay between the germline ends. The germline gives CDR1 LNHDA, CDR2 SQIVND (reference sequence). The DNA for the CDR3 is TGTGCCAGTAGTCATGAGAATAGCAATCAGCCCCAGCATTTT. It translates to CASSHENSNQPQHF.

The gene calls are TRBV11-2 and TRBJ1-2; D is uncertain. Trimming took 4 bases from V and 7 from J, leaving 10 bases between them. From germline, CDR1 is SGHAT and CDR2 FQNNGV. The CDR3 has 12 residues. The DNA for the CDR3 is TGTGCCAGCAGCTCCGGAGGACGTGGCTACACCTTC. Translating gives CASSSGGRGYTF.